This T cell receptor (beta chain) comes out of a study of radiotherapy plus CTLA-4 blockade in lung cancer. Concerning this clone: Antigen specificity is unknown.

Whole-study findings and limits: Some TCR clones had been derived from tumors. These clones expanded in peripheral blood after radiotherapy plus ipilimumab.

Germline CDR1 SGHVS, CDR2 FNYEAQ. Trimming took 7 bases from V and 0 from J, leaving 18 bases between them. The CDR3 totals 17 residues. Sequenced by immunoSEQ multiplex PCR; TCRdb stores in-frame clones only, minus some. This table has 75,000 to 100,000 clones, approximately 75% appearing once. The material sequenced was peripheral blood, taken from a patient treated with radiotherapy plus ipilimumab. This chain uses TRBV7-6 with TRBJ2-2, with D possibly TRBD1 on 5 matching bases. This TCR was recovered from a human donor with non-small cell lung cancer who had a partial response to radiotherapy plus ipilimumab. Some clones in this sample may be carry-over from other donors' samples. This CDR3 reads CASTKTWTPPNTGELFF. For the CDR3, the DNA is TGTGCCAGCACCAAGACTTGGACACCACCGAACACCGGGGAGCTGTTTTTT.